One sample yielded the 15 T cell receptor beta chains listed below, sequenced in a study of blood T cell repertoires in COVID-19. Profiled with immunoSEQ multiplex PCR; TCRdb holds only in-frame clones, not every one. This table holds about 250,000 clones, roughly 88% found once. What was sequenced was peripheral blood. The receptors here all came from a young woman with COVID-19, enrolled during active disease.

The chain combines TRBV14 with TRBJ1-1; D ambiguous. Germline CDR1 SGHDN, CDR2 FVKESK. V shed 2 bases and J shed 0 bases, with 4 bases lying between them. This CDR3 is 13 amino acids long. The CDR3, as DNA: TGTGCCAGCAGCCAACAGGTGAACACTGAAGCTTTCTTT. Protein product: CASSQQVNTEAFF.

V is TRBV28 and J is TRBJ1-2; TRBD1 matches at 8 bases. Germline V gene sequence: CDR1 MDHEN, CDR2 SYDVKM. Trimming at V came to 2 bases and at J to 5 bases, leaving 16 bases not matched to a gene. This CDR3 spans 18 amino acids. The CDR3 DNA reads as TGTGCCAGCAGTTTAGCAGGGCCCAGGGGGCCGCCTGCTTATGGCTACACCTTC. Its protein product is CASSLAGPRGPPAYGYTF.

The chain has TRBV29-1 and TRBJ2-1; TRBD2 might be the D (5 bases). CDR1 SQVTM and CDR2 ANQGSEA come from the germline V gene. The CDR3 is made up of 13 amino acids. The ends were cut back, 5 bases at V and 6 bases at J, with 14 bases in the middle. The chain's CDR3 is CSVSGLRFNEQFF. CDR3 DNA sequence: TGCAGCGTTTCCGGACTGAGGTTCAATGAGCAGTTCTTC.

The CDR3 DNA reads TGTGCCAGCTCACCGCAGTTTGGAGCGGCAGATACGCAGTATTTT. It yields the protein CASSPQFGAADTQYF. The rearrangement uses TRBV18 and TRBJ2-3, with a weak D call TRBD2 (5 bases). Deletions cut 3 bases from V and 4 bases from J, with 14 bases between. This CDR3 has 15 amino acids. The germline gives CDR1 KGHSH, CDR2 LQKENI. The full variable domain, completed using reference TRBV18 and TRBJ2-3, is NAGVMQNPRHLVRRRGQEARLRCSPMKGHSHVYWYRQLPEEGLKFMVYLQKENIIDESGMPKERFSAEFPKEGPSILRIQQVVRGDSAAYFCASSPQFGAADTQYFGPGTRLTVL.

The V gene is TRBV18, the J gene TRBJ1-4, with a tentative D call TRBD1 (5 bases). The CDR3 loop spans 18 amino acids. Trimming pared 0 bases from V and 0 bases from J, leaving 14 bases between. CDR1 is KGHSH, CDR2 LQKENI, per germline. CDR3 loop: CASSPPPYRRATNEKLFF. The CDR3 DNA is TGTGCCAGCTCACCACCGCCCTACAGGCGTGCAACTAATGAAAAACTGTTTTTT.

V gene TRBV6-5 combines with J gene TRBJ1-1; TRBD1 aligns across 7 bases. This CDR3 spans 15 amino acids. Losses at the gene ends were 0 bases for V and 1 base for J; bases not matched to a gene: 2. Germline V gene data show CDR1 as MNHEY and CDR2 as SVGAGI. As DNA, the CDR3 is TGTGCCAGCAGTTACTCGAGACAGGGGAACACTGAAGCTTTCTTT. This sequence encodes CASSYSRQGNTEAFF.

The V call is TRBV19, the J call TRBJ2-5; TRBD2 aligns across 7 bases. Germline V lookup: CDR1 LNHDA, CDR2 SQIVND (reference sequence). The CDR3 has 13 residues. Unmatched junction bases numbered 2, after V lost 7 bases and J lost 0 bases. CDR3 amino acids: CASNSGYQETQYF. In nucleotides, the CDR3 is TGTGCCAGTAATAGCGGGTACCAAGAGACCCAGTACTTC.

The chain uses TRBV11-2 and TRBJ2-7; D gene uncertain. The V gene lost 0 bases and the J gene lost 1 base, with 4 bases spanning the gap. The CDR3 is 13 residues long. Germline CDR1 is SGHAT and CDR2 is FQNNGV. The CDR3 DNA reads TGTGCCAGCAGCTTAGAGGCTTCCTACGAGCAGTACTTC. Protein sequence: CASSLEASYEQYF. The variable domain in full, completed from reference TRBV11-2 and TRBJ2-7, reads EAGVAQSPRYKIIEKRQSVAFWCNPISGHATLYWYQQILGQGPKLLIQFQNNGVVDDSQLPKDRFSAERLKGVDSTLKIQPAKLEDSAVYLCASSLEASYEQYFGPGTRLTVT.

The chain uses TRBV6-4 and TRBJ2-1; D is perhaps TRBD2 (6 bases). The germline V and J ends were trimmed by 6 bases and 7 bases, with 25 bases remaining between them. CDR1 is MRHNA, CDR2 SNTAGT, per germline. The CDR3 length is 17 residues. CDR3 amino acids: CASSLVRLGLGKNEQFF. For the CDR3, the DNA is TGTGCCAGCAGCTTAGTACGACTGGGACTTGGGAAAAATGAGCAGTTCTTC.

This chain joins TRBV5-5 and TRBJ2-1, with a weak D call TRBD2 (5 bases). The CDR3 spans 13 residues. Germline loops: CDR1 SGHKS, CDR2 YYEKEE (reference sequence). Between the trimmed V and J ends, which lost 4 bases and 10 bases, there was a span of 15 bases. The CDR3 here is CASSPASFGEQFF. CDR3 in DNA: TGTGCCAGCAGCCCCGCTAGCTTCGGGGAGCAGTTCTTC.

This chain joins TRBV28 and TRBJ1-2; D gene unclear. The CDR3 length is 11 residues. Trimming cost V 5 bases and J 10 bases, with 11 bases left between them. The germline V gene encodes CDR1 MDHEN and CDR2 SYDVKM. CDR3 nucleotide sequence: TGTGCCAGCAGTCGGGAGGGTGTCTACACCTTC. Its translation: CASSREGVYTF.

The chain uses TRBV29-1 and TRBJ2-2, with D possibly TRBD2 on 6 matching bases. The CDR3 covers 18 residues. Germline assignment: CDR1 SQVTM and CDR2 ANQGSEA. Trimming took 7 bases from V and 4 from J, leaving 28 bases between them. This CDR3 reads CSGKRRAEQPEGTGELFF. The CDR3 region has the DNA TGCAGCGGAAAGCGGAGGGCCGAACAGCCGGAGGGCACCGGGGAGCTGTTTTTT.

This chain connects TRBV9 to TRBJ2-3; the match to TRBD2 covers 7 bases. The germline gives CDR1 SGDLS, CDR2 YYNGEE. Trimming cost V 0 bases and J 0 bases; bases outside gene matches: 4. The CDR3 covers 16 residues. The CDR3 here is CASSVGLSGSTDTQYF. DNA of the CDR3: TGTGCCAGCAGCGTAGGACTTAGCGGGAGCACAGATACGCAGTATTTT. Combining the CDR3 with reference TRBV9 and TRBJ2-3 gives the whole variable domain DSGVTQTPKHLITATGQRVTLRCSPRSGDLSVYWYQQSLDQGLQFLIQYYNGEERAKGNILERFSAQQFPDLHSELNLSSLELGDSALYFCASSVGLSGSTDTQYFGPGTRLTVL.

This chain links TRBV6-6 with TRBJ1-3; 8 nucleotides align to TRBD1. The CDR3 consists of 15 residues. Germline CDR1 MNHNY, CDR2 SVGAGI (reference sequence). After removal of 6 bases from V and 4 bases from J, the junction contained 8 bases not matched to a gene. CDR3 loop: CASSFTRDRGNTIYF. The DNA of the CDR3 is TGTGCCAGCAGCTTTACTCGGGACAGGGGAAACACCATATATTTT.

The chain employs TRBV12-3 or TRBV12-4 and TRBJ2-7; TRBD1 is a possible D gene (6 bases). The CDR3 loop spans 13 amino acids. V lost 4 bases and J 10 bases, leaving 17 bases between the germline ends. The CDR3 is CASSSGTTFDQYF. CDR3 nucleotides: TGTGCCAGCAGTTCCGGGACAACTTTTGATCAGTACTTC.